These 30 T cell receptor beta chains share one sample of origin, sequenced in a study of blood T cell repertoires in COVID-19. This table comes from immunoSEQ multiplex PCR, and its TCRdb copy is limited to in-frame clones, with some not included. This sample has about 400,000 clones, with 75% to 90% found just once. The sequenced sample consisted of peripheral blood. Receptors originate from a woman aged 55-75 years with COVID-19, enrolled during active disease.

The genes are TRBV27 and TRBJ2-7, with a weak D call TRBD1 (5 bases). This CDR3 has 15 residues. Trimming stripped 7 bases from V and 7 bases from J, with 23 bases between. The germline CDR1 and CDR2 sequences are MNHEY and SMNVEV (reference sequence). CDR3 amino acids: CASTTRATGFSEQYF. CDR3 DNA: TGTGCCAGCACCACCAGGGCAACAGGTTTCTCGGAGCAGTACTTC.

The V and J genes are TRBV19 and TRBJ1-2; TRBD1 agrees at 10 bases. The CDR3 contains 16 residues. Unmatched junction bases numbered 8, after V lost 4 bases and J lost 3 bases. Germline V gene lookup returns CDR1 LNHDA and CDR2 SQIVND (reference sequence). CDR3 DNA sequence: TGTGCCAGTAGTAAATCAACCGGGACAGGGGACTATGGCTACACCTTC. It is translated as CASSKSTGTGDYGYTF.

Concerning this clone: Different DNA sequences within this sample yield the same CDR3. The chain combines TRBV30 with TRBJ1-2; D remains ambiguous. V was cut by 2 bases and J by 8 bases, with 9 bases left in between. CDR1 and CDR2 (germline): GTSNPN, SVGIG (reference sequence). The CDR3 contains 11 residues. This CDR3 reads CAWSLGGGYTF. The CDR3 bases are TGTGCCTGGAGTTTAGGAGGGGGCTACACCTTC.

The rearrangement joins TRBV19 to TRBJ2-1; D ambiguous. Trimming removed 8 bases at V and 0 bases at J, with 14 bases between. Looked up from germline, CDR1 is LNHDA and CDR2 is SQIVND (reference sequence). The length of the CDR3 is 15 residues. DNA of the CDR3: TGTGCCAGTGGGTGGGCCGGAAACTCCTACAATGAGCAGTTCTTC. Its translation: CASGWAGNSYNEQFF.

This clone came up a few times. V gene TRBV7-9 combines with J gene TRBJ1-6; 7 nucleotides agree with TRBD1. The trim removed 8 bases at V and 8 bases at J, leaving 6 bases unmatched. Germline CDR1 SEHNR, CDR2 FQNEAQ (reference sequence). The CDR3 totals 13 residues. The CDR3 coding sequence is TGTGCCAGCGGAGCGCAGGGGGATTCACCCCTCCACTTT. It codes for CASGAQGDSPLHF.

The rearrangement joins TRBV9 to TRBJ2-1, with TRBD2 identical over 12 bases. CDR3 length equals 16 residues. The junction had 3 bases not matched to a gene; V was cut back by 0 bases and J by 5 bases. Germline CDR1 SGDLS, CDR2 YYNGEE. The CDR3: CASSVVRLAGDNEQFF. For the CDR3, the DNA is TGTGCCAGCAGCGTAGTACGACTAGCGGGGGACAATGAGCAGTTCTTC.

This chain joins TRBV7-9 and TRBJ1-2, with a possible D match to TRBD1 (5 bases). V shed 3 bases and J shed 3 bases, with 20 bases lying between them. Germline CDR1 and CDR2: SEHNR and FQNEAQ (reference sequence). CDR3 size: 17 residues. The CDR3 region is CASSFAGLKKGDYGYTF. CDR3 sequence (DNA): TGTGCCAGCAGCTTCGCGGGGCTGAAAAAAGGGGACTATGGCTACACCTTC.

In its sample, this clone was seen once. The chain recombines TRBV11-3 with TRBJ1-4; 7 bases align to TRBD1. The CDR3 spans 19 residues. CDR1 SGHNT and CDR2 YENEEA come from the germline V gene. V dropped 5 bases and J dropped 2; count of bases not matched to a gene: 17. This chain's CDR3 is CASSPSGWDSSLTNEKLFF. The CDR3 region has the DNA TGTGCCAGCAGCCCCAGTGGCTGGGACAGCTCGCTTACTAATGAAAAACTGTTTTTT.

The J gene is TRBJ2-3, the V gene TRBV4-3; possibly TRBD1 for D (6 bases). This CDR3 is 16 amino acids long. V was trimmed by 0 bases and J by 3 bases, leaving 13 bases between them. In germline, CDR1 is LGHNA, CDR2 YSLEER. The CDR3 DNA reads TGCGCCAGCAGCCAAGATCGGTCCAGGGGAACAGATACGCAGTATTTT. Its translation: CASSQDRSRGTDTQYF.

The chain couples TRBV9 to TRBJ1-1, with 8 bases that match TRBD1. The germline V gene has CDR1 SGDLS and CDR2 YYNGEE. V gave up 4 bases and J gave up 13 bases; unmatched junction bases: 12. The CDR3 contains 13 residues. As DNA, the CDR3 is TGTGCCAGCAGCCCCCAGGGGACAGGTATAGGTTTCTTT. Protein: CASSPQGTGIGFF.

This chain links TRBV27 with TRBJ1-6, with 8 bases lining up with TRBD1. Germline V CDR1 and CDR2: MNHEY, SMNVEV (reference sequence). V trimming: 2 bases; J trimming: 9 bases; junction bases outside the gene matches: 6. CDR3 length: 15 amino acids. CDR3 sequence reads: CASSLIRGLSSPLHF. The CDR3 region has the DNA TGTGCCAGCAGTTTAATCAGGGGGCTAAGTTCACCCCTCCACTTT.

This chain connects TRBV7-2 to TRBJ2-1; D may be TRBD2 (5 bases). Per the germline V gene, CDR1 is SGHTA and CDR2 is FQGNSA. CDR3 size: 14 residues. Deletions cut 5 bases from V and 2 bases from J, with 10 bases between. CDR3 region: CASSTPGTYNEQFF. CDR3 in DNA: TGTGCCAGCAGCACTCCGGGGACCTACAATGAGCAGTTCTTC.

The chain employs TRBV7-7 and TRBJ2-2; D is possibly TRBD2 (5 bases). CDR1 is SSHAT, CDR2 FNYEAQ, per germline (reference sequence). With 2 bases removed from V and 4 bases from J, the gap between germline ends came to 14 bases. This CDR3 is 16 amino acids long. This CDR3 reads CASSLLDLGSTGELFF. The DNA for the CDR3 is TGTGCCAGCAGCTTATTGGACCTGGGGAGCACCGGGGAGCTGTTTTTT.

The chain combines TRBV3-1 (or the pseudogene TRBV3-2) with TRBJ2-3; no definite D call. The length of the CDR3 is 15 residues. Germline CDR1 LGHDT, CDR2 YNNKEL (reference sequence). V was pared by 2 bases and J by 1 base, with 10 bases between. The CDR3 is CASSQLSLGTDTQYF. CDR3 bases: TGTGCCAGCAGCCAACTATCGCTAGGCACAGATACGCAGTATTTT.

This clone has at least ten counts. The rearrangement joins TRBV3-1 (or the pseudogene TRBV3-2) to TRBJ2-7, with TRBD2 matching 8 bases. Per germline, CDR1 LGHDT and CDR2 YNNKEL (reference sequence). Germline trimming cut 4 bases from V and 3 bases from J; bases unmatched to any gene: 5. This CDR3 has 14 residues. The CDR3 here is CASSPRTSHYEQYF. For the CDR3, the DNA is TGTGCCAGCAGCCCTAGGACTAGCCACTACGAGCAGTACTTC.

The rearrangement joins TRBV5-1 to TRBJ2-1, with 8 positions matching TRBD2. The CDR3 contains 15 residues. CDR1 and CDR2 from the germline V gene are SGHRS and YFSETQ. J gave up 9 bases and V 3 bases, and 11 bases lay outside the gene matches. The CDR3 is CASSSSVSGESEQFF. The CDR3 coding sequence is TGCGCCAGCAGCTCGTCCGTTAGCGGGGAGAGTGAGCAGTTCTTC.

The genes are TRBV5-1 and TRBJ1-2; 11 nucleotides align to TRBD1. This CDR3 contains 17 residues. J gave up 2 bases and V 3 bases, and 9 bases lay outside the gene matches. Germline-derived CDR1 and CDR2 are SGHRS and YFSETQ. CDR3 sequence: CASSSRDRGGRNYGYTF. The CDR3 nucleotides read TGCGCCAGCAGCTCCCGGGACAGGGGGGGAAGAAACTATGGCTACACCTTC.

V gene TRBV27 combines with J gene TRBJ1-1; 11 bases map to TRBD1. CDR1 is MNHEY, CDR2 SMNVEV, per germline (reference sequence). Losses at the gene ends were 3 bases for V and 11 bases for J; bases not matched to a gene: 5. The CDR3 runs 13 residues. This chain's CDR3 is CASSFGQGAQAFF. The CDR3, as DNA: TGTGCCAGCAGTTTCGGACAGGGGGCGCAGGCTTTCTTT.

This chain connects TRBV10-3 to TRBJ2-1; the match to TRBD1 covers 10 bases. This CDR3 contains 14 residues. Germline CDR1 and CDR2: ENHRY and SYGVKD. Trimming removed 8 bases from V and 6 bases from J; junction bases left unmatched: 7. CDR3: CAIRQGAESNEQFF. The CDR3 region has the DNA TGTGCCATCCGACAGGGGGCAGAAAGCAATGAGCAGTTCTTC.

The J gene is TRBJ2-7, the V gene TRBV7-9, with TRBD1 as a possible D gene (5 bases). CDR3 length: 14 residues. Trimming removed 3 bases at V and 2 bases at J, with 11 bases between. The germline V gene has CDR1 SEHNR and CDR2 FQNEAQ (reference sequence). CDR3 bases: TGTGCCAGCAGCTTGAAGGGGCTTGCCTACGAGCAGTACTTC. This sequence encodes CASSLKGLAYEQYF.

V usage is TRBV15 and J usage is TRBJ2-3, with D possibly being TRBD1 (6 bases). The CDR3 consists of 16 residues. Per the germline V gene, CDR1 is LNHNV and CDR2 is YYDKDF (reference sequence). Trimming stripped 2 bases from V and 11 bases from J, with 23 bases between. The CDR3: CATSRPDGGVSSWQYF. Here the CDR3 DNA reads TGTGCCACCAGCAGACCAGATGGGGGCGTATCCTCTTGGCAGTATTTT.

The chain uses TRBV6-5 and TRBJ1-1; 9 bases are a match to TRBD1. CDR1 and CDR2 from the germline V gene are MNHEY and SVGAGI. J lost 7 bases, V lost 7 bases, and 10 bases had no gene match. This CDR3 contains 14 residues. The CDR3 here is CASIPQGAAGEAFF. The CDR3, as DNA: TGTGCCAGCATCCCACAGGGGGCGGCCGGTGAAGCTTTCTTT.

CDR3 in amino acids: CASSLTGGTVYEQYF. For the CDR3, the DNA is TGTGCCAGCAGCCTCACAGGGGGAACCGTCTACGAGCAGTACTTC. The chain joins TRBV3-1 (or the pseudogene TRBV3-2) to TRBJ2-7; 8 bases are shared with TRBD1. CDR3 length equals 15 residues. Per the germline V gene, CDR1 is LGHDT and CDR2 is YNNKEL (reference sequence). With V trimmed by 4 bases and J by 3 bases, 8 bases remained unmatched.

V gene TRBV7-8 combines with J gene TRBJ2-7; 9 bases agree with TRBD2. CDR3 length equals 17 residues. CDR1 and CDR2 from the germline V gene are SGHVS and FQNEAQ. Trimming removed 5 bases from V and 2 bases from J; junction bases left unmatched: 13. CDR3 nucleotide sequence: TGTGCCAGCAGCCCTGTCCCGGGACTAGCTAGTACCTACGAGCAGTACTTC. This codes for CASSPVPGLASTYEQYF.

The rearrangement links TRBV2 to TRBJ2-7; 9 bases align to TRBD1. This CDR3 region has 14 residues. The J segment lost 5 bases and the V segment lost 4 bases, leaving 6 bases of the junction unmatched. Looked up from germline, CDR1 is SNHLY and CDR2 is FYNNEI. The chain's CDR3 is CASSGPGQGNEQYF. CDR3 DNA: TGTGCCAGCAGTGGTCCGGGACAGGGAAACGAGCAGTACTTC.

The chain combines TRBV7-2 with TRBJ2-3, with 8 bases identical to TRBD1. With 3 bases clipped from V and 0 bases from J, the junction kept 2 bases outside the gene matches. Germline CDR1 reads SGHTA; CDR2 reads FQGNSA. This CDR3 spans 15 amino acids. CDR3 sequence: CASSFRTGSTDTQYF. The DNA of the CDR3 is TGTGCCAGCAGCTTCCGGACAGGGAGCACAGATACGCAGTATTTT.

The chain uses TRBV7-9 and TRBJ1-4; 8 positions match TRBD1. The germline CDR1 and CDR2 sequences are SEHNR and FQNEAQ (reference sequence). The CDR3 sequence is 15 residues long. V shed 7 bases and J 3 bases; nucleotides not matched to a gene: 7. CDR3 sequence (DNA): TGTGCCAGCAAAGAGGCGACAGGGGCTAATGAAAAACTGTTTTTT. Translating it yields CASKEATGANEKLFF.

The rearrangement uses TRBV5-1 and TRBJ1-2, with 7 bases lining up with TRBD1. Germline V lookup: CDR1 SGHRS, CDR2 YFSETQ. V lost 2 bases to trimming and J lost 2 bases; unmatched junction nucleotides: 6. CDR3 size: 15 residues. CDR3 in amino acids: CASSLRGTDNYGYTF. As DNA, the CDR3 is TGCGCCAGCAGCTTAAGGGGGACAGACAACTATGGCTACACCTTC. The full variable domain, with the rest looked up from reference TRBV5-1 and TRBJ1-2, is KAGVTQTPRYLIKTRGQQVTLSCSPISGHRSVSWYQQTPGQGLQFLFEYFSETQRNKGNFPGRFSGRQFSNSRSEMNVSTLELGDSALYLCASSLRGTDNYGYTFGSGTRLTVV.

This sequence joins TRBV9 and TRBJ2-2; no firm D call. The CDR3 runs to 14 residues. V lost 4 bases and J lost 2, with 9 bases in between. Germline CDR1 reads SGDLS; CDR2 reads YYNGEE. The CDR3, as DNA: TGTGCCAGCAGCTCACAGATAAACACCGGGGAGCTGTTTTTT. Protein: CASSSQINTGELFF.

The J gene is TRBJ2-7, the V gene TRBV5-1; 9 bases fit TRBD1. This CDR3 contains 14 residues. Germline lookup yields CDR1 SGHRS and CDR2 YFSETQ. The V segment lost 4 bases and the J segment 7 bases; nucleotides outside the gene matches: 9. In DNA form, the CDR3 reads TGCGCCAGCAGCCTGGACAGGGGAACGAGGGAGCAGTACTTC. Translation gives CASSLDRGTREQYF.